Reported below is one T cell receptor (beta chain). The data were obtained in a study of T cell changes during pregnancy in multiple sclerosis. TCRdb's copy holds only in-frame clones and misses some; the assay was immunoSEQ multiplex PCR. The data show about 85,000 clones, about nine tenths seen once. The CDR3 runs 15 residues. Germline V gene lookup returns CDR1 MNHNS and CDR2 SASEGT. V dropped 2 bases and J dropped 2; count of bases not matched to a gene: 1. The V gene is TRBV6-1, the J gene TRBJ2-7; 12 bases agree with TRBD2. This sequence originates from a female donor with multiple sclerosis, enrolled in a pregnancy study. The material was peripheral blood, obtained in the first trimester of pregnancy. CDR3 in DNA: TGTGCCAGCAGTGAACGACTAGCGGGGGCCTACGAGCAGTACTTC. Its translation is CASSERLAGAYEQYF.